These 30 T cell receptor beta chains came from one sample sequenced in a study of blood T cell repertoires in COVID-19 (dated by TCRdb to the early 2020s). Library creation used the immunoSEQ multiplex PCR assay. TCRdb retrieved this table from immuneACCESS and kept in-frame rearrangements only. Not all clones are present; in checked studies, unresolved V genes account for under half, and no reason is known for the remainder. The sample table holds approximately 300,000 clones, of which around nine tenths were seen once. Approximately 5% of the sample is taken by the ten largest. The material sequenced was PBMCs or T cells enriched from blood (not recorded which). The source is a man aged 55 to 70 who had recovered from COVID-19.

The J gene is TRBJ1-5, the V gene TRBV27, with 9 nucleotides matching TRBD1. The CDR3 is made up of 14 amino acids. V trimming: 6 bases; J trimming: 2 bases; junction bases outside the gene matches: 2. The germline V gene encodes CDR1 MNHEY and CDR2 SMNVEV (reference sequence). CDR3 protein: CASSRTGGNQPQHF. The DNA of the CDR3 is TGTGCCAGCAGCCGGACAGGGGGCAATCAGCCCCAGCATTTT.

The chain has TRBV29-1 and TRBJ2-7, with TRBD1 matching 7 bases. The trim removed 8 bases at V and 6 bases at J, leaving 13 bases unmatched. Germline assignment: CDR1 SQVTM and CDR2 ANQGSEA. The CDR3 has 13 residues. CDR3 nucleotide sequence: TGCAGCCCCCTTAGGGGGCTTGATGGCGAGCAGTACTTC. Translated: CSPLRGLDGEQYF.

V is TRBV3-1 (or the pseudogene TRBV3-2) and J is TRBJ1-6, with D possibly TRBD1 on 6 matching bases. This CDR3 region has 14 residues. Germline loops: CDR1 LGHDT, CDR2 YNNKEL (reference sequence). V was clipped by 2 bases and J by 7 bases, with 9 bases between them. The CDR3 DNA is TGTGCCAGCAGCCAATTACAGGGAAATTCACCCCTCCACTTT. Translation gives CASSQLQGNSPLHF.

The chain is built from TRBV28 and TRBJ1-2; 8 nucleotides align to TRBD1. The CDR3 runs 17 residues. V lost 7 bases and J lost 4; bases outside the gene matches: 17. Germline values: CDR1 MDHEN, CDR2 SYDVKM. The CDR3 here is CASTTPGAGGAGYGYTF. The DNA for the CDR3 is TGTGCCAGCACGACACCCGGCGCAGGGGGCGCAGGCTATGGCTACACCTTC.

V and J are TRBV6-5 and TRBJ2-3; 10 bases match TRBD2. Trimming removed 5 bases from V and 0 bases from J; junction bases left unmatched: 2. The germline V gene has CDR1 MNHEY and CDR2 SVGAGI. The CDR3 loop spans 15 amino acids. CDR3 DNA: TGTGCCAGCAGTCTGACTAGCGGGAGCACAGATACGCAGTATTTT. Amino acid sequence: CASSLTSGSTDTQYF.

This clone was seen only once. Written as DNA, the CDR3 is TGTGCCAGCAGCTTAGGGGACAGGGGGCGTACTGAAGCTTTCTTT. This encodes CASSLGDRGRTEAFF. The rearrangement joins TRBV7-6 to TRBJ1-1; 12 bases align to TRBD1. The CDR3 consists of 15 residues. Trimming cost V 1 base and J 5 bases; bases outside gene matches: 2. CDR1 and CDR2 (germline): SGHVS, FNYEAQ.

This sequence joins TRBV4-1 and TRBJ2-1; 11 nucleotides agree with TRBD2. There are 18 residues in the CDR3. The germline V gene has CDR1 MGHRA and CDR2 YSYEKL. J lost 10 bases, V lost 4 bases, and 18 bases had no gene match. The CDR3 sequence: CASSLRRASGRSGGEQFF. The CDR3 DNA sequence: TGCGCCAGCAGCCTTCGTAGGGCTAGCGGGAGGTCGGGGGGGGAGCAGTTCTTC.

The chain uses TRBV10-3 and TRBJ1-5; no reliable D call. The CDR3 is 14 residues long. Between the trimmed V and J ends, which lost 2 bases and 0 bases, there was a span of 5 bases. In germline, CDR1 is ENHRY, CDR2 SYGVKD. CDR3 sequence reads: CAISEAGSNQPQHF. DNA of the CDR3: TGTGCCATCAGTGAGGCGGGTAGCAATCAGCCCCAGCATTTT.

The V call is TRBV28, the J call TRBJ2-7, with 9 bases aligning to TRBD2. CDR3 length: 15 amino acids. J gave up 4 bases and V 2 bases, and 6 bases lay outside the gene matches. The germline CDR1 and CDR2 sequences are MDHEN and SYDVKM. The CDR3 loop is CASSLPGGRGYEQYF. Here the CDR3 DNA reads TGTGCCAGCAGTTTACCGGGCGGGAGGGGTTACGAGCAGTACTTC.

The CDR3 region has the DNA TGTGCCAGCAGCTTAGCGGACAGGGGCTCTGGAAACACCATATATTTT. This gives the protein CASSLADRGSGNTIYF. The chain links TRBV7-9 to TRBJ1-3, with 9 nucleotides matching TRBD1. The J segment lost 0 bases and the V segment lost 0 bases, leaving 0 bases of the junction unmatched. Germline V gives CDR1 SEHNR, CDR2 FQNEAQ (reference sequence). The CDR3 is 16 residues long.

This sequence joins TRBV28 and TRBJ2-7; TRBD2 is a possible D gene (6 bases). The CDR3 loop spans 12 amino acids. The V end was cut by 6 bases, the J end by 3 bases, with 9 bases between. The germline V gene has CDR1 MDHEN and CDR2 SYDVKM. CDR3 in amino acids: CASRPGLYEQYF. CDR3 nucleotide sequence: TGTGCCAGCAGACCGGGACTCTACGAGCAGTACTTC.

In its sample, this clone was seen a few times. The CDR3 spells CASSRAGGPHHPGMNTEAFF. For the CDR3, the DNA is TGTGCCAGCAGCCGGGCAGGGGGCCCGCACCACCCAGGGATGAACACTGAAGCTTTCTTT. The rearrangement joins TRBV3-1 (or the pseudogene TRBV3-2) to TRBJ1-1; TRBD1 matches at 8 bases. Losses at the gene ends were 4 bases for V and 0 bases for J; bases not matched to a gene: 19. Looked up from germline, CDR1 is LGHDT and CDR2 is YNNKEL (reference sequence). CDR3 length: 20 amino acids.

The rearrangement joins TRBV28 to TRBJ1-5; D may be TRBD1 (6 bases). V was shortened by 6 bases and J by 0 bases, with 9 bases between the two germline ends. This CDR3 has 14 residues. Germline V gene lookup returns CDR1 MDHEN and CDR2 SYDVKM. The CDR3 nucleotides are TGTGCCAGCAGGAGACAGGCTAGCAATCAGCCCCAGCATTTT. Translated, it gives CASRRQASNQPQHF.

This sequence joins TRBV19 and TRBJ1-6, with 8 nucleotides matching TRBD1. CDR3 size: 14 residues. The V gene end was trimmed by 8 bases and the J gene end by 6 bases; junction bases not matched to a gene: 6. Germline CDR1 and CDR2: LNHDA and SQIVND (reference sequence). This CDR3 is CASATGVRNSPLHF. Here the CDR3 DNA reads TGTGCCAGTGCGACAGGGGTGCGTAATTCACCCCTCCACTTT. Full variable domain (remainder filled in from reference TRBV19 and TRBJ1-6): DGGITQSPKYLFRKEGQNVTLSCEQNLNHDAMYWYRQDPGQGLRLIYYSQIVNDFQKGDIAEGYSVSREKKESFPLTVTSAQKNPTAFYLCASATGVRNSPLHFGNGTRLTVT.

The chain joins TRBV6-2 or TRBV6-3 to TRBJ2-1; tentatively, D is TRBD1 (6 bases). Trimming left V 6 bases short and J 9 bases short, with 15 bases between. The CDR3 has 13 amino acids. CDR1 and CDR2 (germline): MNHEY, SVGEGT. DNA of the CDR3: TGTGCCAGCAGCACAACAGGGTCAGGTGAGCAGTTCTTC. Its translation: CASSTTGSGEQFF.

The J gene is TRBJ2-7, the V gene TRBV7-9; 8 positions agree with TRBD1. The CDR3 is 14 residues long. Germline trimming cut 5 bases from V and 0 bases from J; bases unmatched to any gene: 3. CDR1 SEHNR and CDR2 FQNEAQ come from the germline V gene (reference sequence). This chain's CDR3 is CASSKGQGSYEQYF. For the CDR3, the DNA is TGTGCCAGCAGCAAAGGACAGGGCTCCTACGAGCAGTACTTC.

J is TRBJ1-2 and V is TRBV6-5; 9 bases line up with TRBD1. Trimming cost V 6 bases and J 7 bases; bases outside gene matches: 9. The germline V gene has CDR1 MNHEY and CDR2 SVGAGI. There are 14 residues in the CDR3. The CDR3 nucleotides read TGTGCCAGCAGGGGGACAGGGCAACCCTTTGGCTACACCTTC. The encoded protein is CASRGTGQPFGYTF.

The V and J genes are TRBV6-1 and TRBJ2-7, with D possibly TRBD2 on 6 matching bases. The CDR3 covers 13 residues. CDR1 and CDR2 (germline): MNHNS, SASEGT. Trimming stripped 1 base from V and 9 bases from J, with 13 bases between. CDR3 DNA sequence: TGTGCCAGCAGTGAAGGACTAGGGGTATTGCAGTACTTC. It translates to CASSEGLGVLQYF.

This sequence joins TRBV13 and TRBJ2-1; the D gene is possibly TRBD2 (6 bases). The CDR3 has 15 amino acids. CDR1 and CDR2 (germline): PRHDT, FYEKMQ (reference sequence). V lost 9 bases and J lost 2, with 17 bases in between. CDR3 region: CASIKRRGTYNEQFF. The CDR3 nucleotides are TGTGCCAGTATTAAACGTCGGGGGACCTACAATGAGCAGTTCTTC.

This rearrangement joins TRBV10-3 to TRBJ2-7; 7 bases line up with TRBD1. With 7 bases clipped from V and 6 bases from J, the junction kept 9 bases outside the gene matches. The CDR3 covers 13 residues. Germline values: CDR1 ENHRY, CDR2 SYGVKD. Here the CDR3 DNA reads TGTGCCATCAAGCAGGGGGAATTCGCCGAGCAGTACTTC. Translated, it gives CAIKQGEFAEQYF.

This rearrangement joins TRBV27 to TRBJ1-6, with D possibly being TRBD1 (6 bases). Germline-derived CDR1 and CDR2 are MNHEY and SMNVEV (reference sequence). V lost 4 bases and J 4 bases, leaving 20 bases between the germline ends. CDR3 length: 18 residues. CDR3 in amino acids: CASSSGLAKGGYNSPLHF. The CDR3 nucleotides are TGTGCCAGCAGTTCCGGCCTAGCTAAAGGGGGATATAATTCACCCCTCCACTTT.

The chain recombines TRBV25-1 with TRBJ1-3, with D unclear. V lost 4 bases, J lost 0 bases, and 10 bases lay in between. CDR1 and CDR2 (germline): MGHDK, SYGVNS. This CDR3 has 15 amino acids. DNA of the CDR3: TGTGCCAGCAGTGTCCCGGCAGGCTCTGGAAACACCATATATTTT. Translated: CASSVPAGSGNTIYF.

V and J are TRBV18 and TRBJ2-3; D may be TRBD2 (5 bases). CDR3 size: 14 residues. The germline V gene encodes CDR1 KGHSH and CDR2 LQKENI. V lost 2 bases and J lost 5, with 11 bases in between. The CDR3 region is CASSPTRTKDTQYF. The CDR3 DNA reads as TGTGCCAGCTCACCAACTAGGACCAAAGATACGCAGTATTTT.

The V call is TRBV28, the J call TRBJ1-2, with D perhaps matching TRBD1 (5 bases). CDR1 is MDHEN, CDR2 SYDVKM, per germline. This CDR3 region has 12 residues. With 6 bases removed from V and 8 bases from J, the gap between germline ends came to 13 bases. Here the CDR3 DNA reads TGTGCCAGCAGAATGGGGGGGGACGGCTACACCTTC. Translating gives CASRMGGDGYTF.

The chain uses TRBV5-1 and TRBJ2-3, with D tentatively TRBD1 (5 bases). The germline V and J ends were trimmed by 1 base and 0 bases, with 15 bases remaining between them. The CDR3 totals 17 residues. In germline, CDR1 is SGHRS, CDR2 YFSETQ. The CDR3 protein is CASSLSPGPFSTDTQYF. Here the CDR3 DNA reads TGCGCCAGCAGCTTGAGTCCAGGGCCGTTTAGCACAGATACGCAGTATTTT.

This clone was seen only a few times. The DNA for the CDR3 is TGTGCCAGTTCTTATAGGGGAAATTCCTACGAGCAGTACTTC. Protein product: CASSYRGNSYEQYF. The V and J genes are TRBV19 and TRBJ2-7; TRBD1 is a possible D gene (5 bases). The V gene's germline CDR1 is LNHDA and CDR2 SQIVND (reference sequence). V was cut by 8 bases and J by 1 base, with 15 bases left in between. CDR3 length equals 14 residues.

The chain carries TRBV27 and TRBJ2-7; TRBD2 is a possible D gene (6 bases). From germline, CDR1 is MNHEY and CDR2 SMNVEV (reference sequence). With 7 bases removed from V and 2 bases from J, the gap between germline ends came to 18 bases. The CDR3 spans 15 residues. The CDR3 spells CASMPGTSSAYEQYF. The CDR3 nucleotides are TGTGCCAGCATGCCCGGGACTTCCTCGGCCTACGAGCAGTACTTC.

A remark on this clone: Other nucleotide sequences in the sample specify the same CDR3. This rearrangement joins TRBV5-1 to TRBJ2-7, with TRBD2 as a possible D gene (6 bases). The germline V gene encodes CDR1 SGHRS and CDR2 YFSETQ. The CDR3 contains 15 residues. V was shortened by 0 bases and J by 4 bases, with 14 bases between the two germline ends. CDR3 DNA sequence: TGCGCCAGCAGCTTGGCCCCGGGGGATTCGTACGAGCAGTACTTC. It yields the protein CASSLAPGDSYEQYF. Drawing the rest from reference TRBV5-1 and TRBJ2-7, the complete variable domain is KAGVTQTPRYLIKTRGQQVTLSCSPISGHRSVSWYQQTPGQGLQFLFEYFSETQRNKGNFPGRFSGRQFSNSRSEMNVSTLELGDSALYLCASSLAPGDSYEQYFGPGTRLTVT.

Concerning this clone: Other nucleotide sequences from this sample produce the same CDR3. This chain links TRBV7-2 with TRBJ2-7; TRBD2 agrees at 7 bases. The CDR3 covers 16 residues. From germline, CDR1 is SGHTA and CDR2 FQGNSA. V lost 1 base, J lost 0 bases, and 6 bases stayed unmatched. The CDR3 sequence is CASSLVSGGSSYEQYF. The CDR3 nucleotides read TGTGCCAGCAGCTTAGTTTCGGGGGGAAGCTCCTACGAGCAGTACTTC. Full variable domain (missing parts from reference TRBV7-2 and TRBJ2-7): GAGVSQSPSNKVTEKGKDVELRCDPISGHTALYWYRQSLGQGLEFLIYFQGNSAPDKSGLPSDRFSAERTGGSVSTLTIQRTQQEDSAVYLCASSLVSGGSSYEQYFGPGTRLTVT.

This chain connects TRBV19 to TRBJ2-7, with unresolved D. The CDR3 sequence is 16 residues long. Per germline, CDR1 LNHDA and CDR2 SQIVND (reference sequence). Trimming took off 1 base at V and 3 bases at J, with 16 bases between the two ends. CDR3 loop: CASSIGARQPYYEQYF. The CDR3 DNA is TGTGCCAGTAGTATAGGGGCTCGCCAACCTTACTACGAGCAGTACTTC.